These 22 T cell receptor beta chains originate from one sample sequenced in a study of T cell clonality in common variable immunodeficiency. Study-wide results and caveats: In common variable immunodeficiency, TCR beta chains reportedly carried fewer deletions and N-nucleotide insertions.

No antigen has been assigned to these receptors. Clones were sequenced by immunoSEQ multiplex PCR, and TCRdb holds only the in-frame ones, with some missing. Altogether 25,000 to 30,000 clones were found in the sample, and no singletons occur. The sample comprised peripheral blood mononuclear cells. These receptors were obtained from a human donor with common variable immunodeficiency.

Concerning this clone: Read sequence stops 3 residues before the CDR3 end, and the germline J gene provides the missing end. The chain couples TRBV7-9 to TRBJ1-4; TRBD1 agrees at 7 bases. J was trimmed by 6 bases and V by 3 bases; bases with no gene match: 4. In germline, CDR1 is SEHNR, CDR2 FQNEAQ (reference sequence). The CDR3 has 14 amino acids. The CDR3: CASSLGQTDEKLFF. The DNA read from the CDR3 is TGTGCCAGCAGCTTGGGACAGACGGATGAAAAA.

At least ten counts were recorded for this clone. The CDR3 end is not reached by the read, which stops 3 residues before it; the germline J gene fills it in. This chain connects TRBV20-1 to TRBJ2-3; 9 positions agree with TRBD2. CDR3 length: 14 residues. CDR1 is DFQATT and CDR2 is SNEGSKA in the germline V gene (reference sequence). The V segment lost 6 bases and the J segment 2 bases; nucleotides outside the gene matches: 6. The chain's CDR3 is CSAFPSGATDTQYF. The CDR3 DNA, read in part, is TGCAGTGCATTTCCTAGCGGGGCCACAGATACG.

This clone was found many times. The read terminates 3 residues ahead of where the CDR3 ends, so the germline J gene completes it. This chain links TRBV20-1 with TRBJ2-7; 7 bases map to TRBD1. The CDR3 runs 13 residues. Trimming took 5 bases from V and 4 from J; bases not matched to a gene: 8. Germline lookup yields CDR1 DFQATT and CDR2 SNEGSKA (reference sequence). The CDR3 region is CSAPPRGQYEQYF. The CDR3 DNA, read in part, is TGCAGTGCTCCCCCGAGGGGGCAATACGAG.

This clone was counted a few times. The read ends 3 residues shy of where the CDR3 ends; the end is completed using the germline J gene. The V call is TRBV7-2, the J call TRBJ1-2; TRBD1 matches 12 bases. Per germline, CDR1 SGHTA and CDR2 FQGNSA. The CDR3 extends over 14 amino acids. Losses at the gene ends were 5 bases for V and 7 bases for J; bases not matched to a gene: 5. CDR3 amino acids: CASSQGQGARGYTF. Partial CDR3 DNA: TGTGCCAGCAGCCAGGGACAGGGGGCGCGTGGC. The full variable domain, completed using reference TRBV7-2 and TRBJ1-2, is GAGVSQSPSNKVTEKGKDVELRCDPISGHTALYWYRQSLGQGLEFLIYFQGNSAPDKSGLPSDRFSAERTGGSVSTLTIQRTQQEDSAVYLCASSQGQGARGYTFGSGTRLTVV.

This clone was recorded at least ten times. The read ends 3 residues before the CDR3 terminus; that terminus is restored from the germline J gene. The chain couples TRBV6-2 or TRBV6-3 to TRBJ1-1; D uncertain. Germline lookup yields CDR1 MNHEY and CDR2 SVGEGT. Trimming shortened V by 0 bases and J by 2 bases, and 10 bases separated the two germline ends. The CDR3 contains 15 residues. The part of the CDR3 DNA that was read is TGTGCCAGCAGTTACTCGGGCAGCCTAAACACTGAA. Its translation is CASSYSGSLNTE. The entire CDR3 protein reads CASSYSGSLNTEAFF.

This clone was recorded many times. From the germline J gene comes the end of the CDR3, since the read stops 3 residues before it. This rearrangement joins TRBV5-1 to TRBJ1-2, with TRBD1 as a possible D gene (5 bases). Trimming cost V 1 base and J 7 bases, with 11 bases left between them. The CDR3 totals 13 residues. Germline V gene sequence: CDR1 SGHRS, CDR2 YFSETQ. CDR3 sequence reads: CASSLLRGAGYTF. CDR3 bases read: TGCGCCAGCAGCTTGTTAAGGGGAGCTGGC.

This clone came up a few times. CDR3 in amino acids: CASSQGTNTEAFF. CDR3 bases read: TGTGCCAGCAGCCAGGGGACAAACACTGAA. The V call is TRBV7-3, the J call TRBJ1-1, with a possible D match to TRBD1 (6 bases). The read falls 3 residues short of the CDR3 end, and the missing part is taken from the germline J gene. This CDR3 contains 13 residues. The V gene's germline CDR1 is SGHTA and CDR2 FQGTGA. The V end lost 5 bases, the J end lost 2 bases, and 9 bases lay between the germline ends.

As regards this clone: Read sequence stops 3 residues before the CDR3 end, and the germline J gene provides the missing end. The genes are TRBV18 and TRBJ2-6, with 7 bases lining up with TRBD1. Germline V CDR1 and CDR2: KGHSH, LQKENI. The CDR3 extends over 15 amino acids. J lost 0 bases, V lost 6 bases, and 2 bases had no gene match. Here the CDR3 reads CASSDRVSGANVLTF. The CDR3 bases that were read are TGTGCCAGCTCCGACAGGGTCTCTGGGGCCAACGTC.

Regarding this clone: With the read ending 3 residues before the CDR3 end, the germline J gene is used to fill in that end. This sequence joins TRBV19 and TRBJ1-6; a weak D match, TRBD1 (5 bases). The V gene lost 8 bases and the J gene lost 0 bases, with 5 bases spanning the gap. The CDR3 sequence is 13 residues long. Germline V gives CDR1 LNHDA, CDR2 SQIVND (reference sequence). The DNA read from the CDR3 is TGTGCCAGTCAGGGCTCCTATAATTCACCC. Residues: CASQGSYNSP. Given in full, the CDR3 is CASQGSYNSPLHF.

This clone was recorded a few times. The read stops 3 residues short of the end of the CDR3; the missing end is completed from the germline J gene. The J gene is TRBJ2-7, the V gene TRBV5-5, with D perhaps TRBD1 (6 bases). Germline CDR1 reads SGHKS; CDR2 reads YYEKEE (reference sequence). This CDR3 is built from 14 residues. V was cut by 0 bases and J by 4 bases, with 11 bases left in between. CDR3 DNA (partial): TGTGCCAGCAGCTTGGGGCAGGGGTTTTACGAG. Translating gives CASSLGQGFYE. The whole CDR3 is CASSLGQGFYEQYF.

This clone was seen repeatedly, ten times or more. The DNA ends 3 residues before the CDR3 does, and the rest of the CDR3 is filled in from the germline J gene. The chain uses TRBV20-1 and TRBJ2-5; D unresolved. Germline CDR1 reads DFQATT; CDR2 reads SNEGSKA (reference sequence). V dropped 3 bases and J dropped 2 bases, with 7 bases sitting between them. The CDR3 loop spans 12 amino acids. This chain's CDR3 is CSASPFQETQYF. The sequenced CDR3 bases are TGCAGTGCTAGTCCCTTTCAAGAGACC.

This clone was found a few times. The CDR3 protein is CASRDRTANTEAFF. CDR3 DNA, as far as it was read: TGTGCCAGCAGGGACAGGACCGCGAACACTGAA. The chain joins TRBV2 to TRBJ1-1; 7 bases match TRBD1. The CDR3 is cut off 3 residues early in the read; its end comes from the germline J gene. The CDR3 consists of 14 residues. Germline CDR1 SNHLY, CDR2 FYNNEI. Trimming cost V 6 bases and J 1 base; bases outside gene matches: 5.

This clone was seen more than once but under ten times. The read stops 3 residues short of the end of the CDR3; the missing end is completed from the germline J gene. The chain combines TRBV19 with TRBJ1-5; D remains ambiguous. Trimming removed 3 bases at V and 6 bases at J, with 15 bases between. Germline values: CDR1 LNHDA, CDR2 SQIVND (reference sequence). The CDR3 consists of 15 residues. The CDR3 bases that were read are TGTGCCAGTAGTATGGTCCACAGCACTCTTCAGCCC. Encoded protein: CASSMVHSTLQP. The CDR3, in full, reads CASSMVHSTLQPQHF.

In its sample, this clone was seen a few times. The read is 3 residues too short to cover the CDR3 end, so that end is filled in from the germline J gene. The rearrangement uses TRBV11-1 and TRBJ2-7, with TRBD1 as a possible D gene (6 bases). Trimming took off 6 bases at V and 1 base at J, with 16 bases between the two ends. Germline V gene data show CDR1 as SGHAT and CDR2 as FQDESV (reference sequence). CDR3 size: 15 residues. Partial CDR3 DNA: TGTGCCAGCAGAAAACTCGACAGGCCGTCCTACGAG. Its protein product is CASRKLDRPSYE. The complete CDR3 reads CASRKLDRPSYEQYF.

Worth noting for this clone: With the read ending 3 residues before the CDR3 end, the germline J gene is used to fill in that end. This chain links TRBV7-2 with TRBJ2-5; TRBD2 might be the D (6 bases). Per the germline V gene, CDR1 is SGHTA and CDR2 is FQGNSA. The ends were cut back, 5 bases at V and 2 bases at J, with 12 bases in the middle. This CDR3 contains 14 residues. CDR3 DNA (partial): TGTGCCAGCAGCCCTCCTGGGGGGCAAGAGACC. Translated, it gives CASSPPGGQET. The whole CDR3 protein reads CASSPPGGQETQYF. The variable domain in full, with the rest retrieved from reference TRBV7-2 and TRBJ2-5, is GAGVSQSPSNKVTEKGKDVELRCDPISGHTALYWYRQSLGQGLEFLIYFQGNSAPDKSGLPSDRFSAERTGGSVSTLTIQRTQQEDSAVYLCASSPPGGQETQYFGPGTRLLVL.

The part of the CDR3 DNA that was read is TGCGCCAGCAGCCTCGGCGGGACAGGGGCCCACAATGAG. Its translation is CASSLGGTGAHNE. Given in full, the CDR3 is CASSLGGTGAHNEQFF. The rearrangement uses TRBV5-1 and TRBJ2-1; 10 bases match TRBD1. The observed sequence ends 3 residues before the CDR3 terminus, with the missing tail filled in from the germline J gene. J gave up 5 bases and V 4 bases, and 9 bases lay outside the gene matches. There are 16 residues in the CDR3. CDR1 is SGHRS and CDR2 is YFSETQ in the germline V gene.

This clone has ten or more counts. Sequencing ends 3 residues short of the CDR3 end; the germline J gene provides the rest. This chain uses TRBV20-1 with TRBJ1-5; D gene ambiguous. CDR3 length: 14 amino acids. Germline values: CDR1 DFQATT, CDR2 SNEGSKA (reference sequence). Trimming pared 0 bases from V and 3 bases from J, leaving 9 bases between. CDR3: CSARESGFNQPQHF. The CDR3 DNA, read in part, is TGCAGTGCTAGAGAATCGGGGTTCAATCAGCCC.

This clone was picked up a small number of times. The read ends 3 residues early relative to the CDR3; the germline J gene fills the gap. The chain recombines TRBV19 with TRBJ2-7; TRBD1 matches at 9 bases. Germline CDR1 is LNHDA and CDR2 is SQIVND (reference sequence). This CDR3 has 15 residues. With V trimmed by 3 bases and J by 3 bases, 6 bases remained unmatched. CDR3 DNA (partial): TGTGCCAGTAGTATGGGCGGGACAGGGCGCTACGAG. The encoded protein is CASSMGGTGRYE. The full-length CDR3 reads as CASSMGGTGRYEQYF.

This clone was picked up many times. The read ends 3 residues before the CDR3 terminus; that terminus is restored from the germline J gene. The chain employs TRBV7-9 and TRBJ1-2, with D hard to call. Germline assignment: CDR1 SEHNR and CDR2 FQNEAQ (reference sequence). V was cut by 5 bases and J by 7 bases, with 14 bases left in between. The CDR3 loop spans 13 amino acids. The CDR3 reads CASSPSSGVGYTF. The covered CDR3 bases are TGTGCCAGCAGCCCCTCGTCCGGGGTTGGC.

A note on this clone: The read terminates 3 residues ahead of where the CDR3 ends, so the germline J gene completes it. Other DNA variants within this sample encode the same CDR3. The chain is built from TRBV7-9 and TRBJ2-3; D perhaps matches TRBD2 (5 bases). This CDR3 has 14 residues. Germline CDR1 SEHNR, CDR2 FQNEAQ (reference sequence). V was cut by 5 bases and J by 2 bases, with 11 bases left in between. The CDR3 spells CASSLGLSTDTQYF. CDR3 DNA, as far as it was read: TGTGCCAGCAGCCTAGGACTCTCCACAGATACG.

With respect to this clone: The read terminates 3 residues before the CDR3 end, so the remaining end is supplied by the germline J gene. V is TRBV18 and J is TRBJ2-7; TRBD1 agrees at 7 bases. The V segment lost 3 bases and the J segment 6 bases; nucleotides outside the gene matches: 17. The germline CDR1 and CDR2 sequences are KGHSH and LQKENI. The CDR3 spans 17 residues. CDR3 DNA (partial): TGTGCCAGCTCACCGCCCCAGCTCGGGACAGTCCCGTCCGAG. This sequence encodes CASSPPQLGTVPSE. The whole CDR3 region reads CASSPPQLGTVPSEQYF.

The table lists this clone with many counts. Coverage ceases 3 residues before the CDR3 finishes, and the germline J gene fills in the end. V usage is TRBV27 and J usage is TRBJ2-1; no clear D gene. Per the germline V gene, CDR1 is MNHEY and CDR2 is SMNVEV (reference sequence). The V gene lost 0 bases and the J gene lost 0 bases, with 9 bases spanning the gap. CDR3 length: 16 residues. The covered CDR3 bases are TGTGCCAGCAGTTTATCCCTGTACAGCTCCTACAATGAG. This sequence encodes CASSLSLYSSYNE. The CDR3, in full, reads CASSLSLYSSYNEQFF.